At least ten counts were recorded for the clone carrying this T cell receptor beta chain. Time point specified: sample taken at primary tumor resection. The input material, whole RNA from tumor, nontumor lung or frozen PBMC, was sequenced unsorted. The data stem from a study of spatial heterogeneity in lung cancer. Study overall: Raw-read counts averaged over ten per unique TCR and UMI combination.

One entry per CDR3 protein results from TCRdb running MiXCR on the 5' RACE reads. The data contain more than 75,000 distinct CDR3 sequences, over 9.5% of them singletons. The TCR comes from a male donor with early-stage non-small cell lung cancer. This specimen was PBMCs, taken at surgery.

CDR3 bases: TGCAGCGTTGGGGGAGGCCAAGAGACCCAGTACTTC. Translated, it gives CSVGGGQETQYF. The chain is built from TRBV29-1 and TRBJ2-5; tentatively, D is TRBD2 (6 bases). There are 12 residues in the CDR3. V dropped 4 bases and J dropped 1 base, with 7 bases sitting between them. Germline V gene sequence: CDR1 SQVTM, CDR2 ANQGSEA.